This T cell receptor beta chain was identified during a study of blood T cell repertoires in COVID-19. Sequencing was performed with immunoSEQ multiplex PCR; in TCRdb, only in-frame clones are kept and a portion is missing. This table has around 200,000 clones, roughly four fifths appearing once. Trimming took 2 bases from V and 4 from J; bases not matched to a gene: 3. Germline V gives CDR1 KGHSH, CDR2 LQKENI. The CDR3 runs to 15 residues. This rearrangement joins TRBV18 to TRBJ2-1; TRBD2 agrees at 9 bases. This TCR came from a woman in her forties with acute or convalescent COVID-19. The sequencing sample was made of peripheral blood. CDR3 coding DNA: TGTGCCAGCTCACCAGGCCTAGCGGGGTACAATGAGCAGTTCTTC. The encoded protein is CASSPGLAGYNEQFF.